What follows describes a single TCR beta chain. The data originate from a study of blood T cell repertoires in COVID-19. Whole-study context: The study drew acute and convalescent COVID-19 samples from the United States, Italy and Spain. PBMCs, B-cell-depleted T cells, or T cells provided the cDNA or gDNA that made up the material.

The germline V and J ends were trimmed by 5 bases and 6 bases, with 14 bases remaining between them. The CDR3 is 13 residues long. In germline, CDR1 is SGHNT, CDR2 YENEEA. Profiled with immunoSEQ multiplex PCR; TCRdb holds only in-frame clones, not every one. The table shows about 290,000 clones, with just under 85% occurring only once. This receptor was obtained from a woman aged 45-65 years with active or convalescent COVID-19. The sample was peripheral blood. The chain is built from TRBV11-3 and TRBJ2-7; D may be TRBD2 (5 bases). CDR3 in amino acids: CASSRESEGEQYF. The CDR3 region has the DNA TGTGCCAGCAGCAGAGAGTCTGAGGGCGAGCAGTACTTC.